These T cell receptor beta chains were read from a single sample in a study of shared clonotypes between healthy human individuals. The table came from immunoSEQ multiplex PCR; TCRdb's copy has only in-frame clones and leaves some out. This sample carries some 2.1 million clones, about 95% of them seen once, and the ten largest clones take 0.9% to 1.3%. Sequenced: naive CD8+ T cells sorted from blood. The origin of the receptors is a man between 18 and 29 years old in good health. CDR3s include the opening cysteine and the closing phenylalanine or tryptophan. The D gene is left open where the match is weak. Clone size, where shown, is once, few, many, or a class for clones that have expanded.

v_gene	abundance	d_gene	j_gene	CDR3aa	CDR3nt
TRBV11-1	.	.	TRBJ2-7	CASSLVGGDSYEQYF	TGTGCCAGCAGCTTAGTCGGTGGGGACTCCTACGAGCAGTACTTC
TRBV5-6	.	TRBD2	TRBJ2-1	CASSWGGASYNEQFF	TGTGCCAGCAGCTGGGGAGGGGCGTCCTACAATGAGCAGTTCTTC
TRBV4-1	.	TRBD1	TRBJ1-2	CASSQDFPGGENRYTF	TGCGCCAGCAGCCAAGACTTCCCAGGGGGCGAGAATCGCTACACCTTC
TRBV6-1	.	TRBD1	TRBJ2-7	CASSEERHETGYVYEQYF	TGTGCCAGCAGTGAAGAGCGCCATGAGACAGGGTATGTCTACGAGCAGTACTTC
TRBV4-1	.	.	TRBJ1-1	CASSQEGGAGTEAFF	TGCGCCAGCAGCCAAGAGGGAGGGGCTGGAACTGAAGCTTTCTTT
TRBV13	.	.	TRBJ1-4	CASSDNEKLFF	TGTGCCAGCAGCGATAATGAAAAACTGTTTTTT
TRBV7-2	.	.	TRBJ2-7	CASSLRSYEQYF	TGTGCCAGCAGCTTGAGGAGCTACGAGCAGTACTTC
TRBV10-3	.	TRBD1	TRBJ2-6	CATLNRGSESSGANVLTF	TGTGCCACCCTTAACAGGGGCTCAGAAAGCTCTGGGGCCAACGTCCTGACTTTC
TRBV7-9	.	.	TRBJ1-2	CASSQNRDANYGYTF	TGTGCCAGCAGCCAAAACAGGGATGCTAACTATGGCTACACCTTC
TRBV13	.	.	TRBJ2-7	CASSLGATGYEQYF	TGTGCCAGCAGCTTAGGGGCTACGGGGTACGAGCAGTACTTC
TRBV30	.	.	TRBJ1-5	CAWKQGGPQHF	TGTGCCTGGAAACAAGGCGGGCCCCAGCATTTT
TRBV11-2	once	.	TRBJ1-2	CASSSSPWGIGSGYTF	TGTGCCAGCAGCTCAAGCCCTTGGGGCATCGGGAGTGGCTACACCTTC
TRBV5-1	.	TRBD2	TRBJ2-1	CASSSRTSGGADEQFF	TGCGCCAGCAGCTCCAGGACTAGCGGGGGGGCCGATGAGCAGTTCTTC
TRBV7-9	.	.	TRBJ2-7	CASSLDSGGSEQYF	TGTGCCAGCAGCTTAGATTCAGGGGGGAGCGAGCAGTACTTC
TRBV10-3	.	.	TRBJ1-1	CAIREARGARTEAFF	TGTGCCATCAGGGAGGCTCGGGGGGCTAGGACTGAAGCTTTCTTT
TRBV4-1	.	.	TRBJ2-2	CASSQDWTGELFF	TGCGCCAGCAGCCAAGATTGGACCGGGGAGCTGTTTTTT
TRBV7-9	.	TRBD1	TRBJ2-2	CASSSGTGSTGELFF	TGTGCCAGCAGCTCCGGGACAGGGTCCACCGGGGAGCTGTTTTTT
TRBV11-2	.	.	TRBJ2-7	CASSLSGYYEQYF	TGTGCCAGCAGCTTAAGCGGATACTACGAGCAGTACTTC
TRBV5-5	.	.	TRBJ2-7	CASRFDPGGSYEQYF	TGTGCCAGCAGGTTCGATCCAGGCGGGTCCTACGAGCAGTACTTC
TRBV6-1	.	.	TRBJ1-1	CASKKGIEAFF	TGTGCCAGCAAAAAGGGGATTGAAGCTTTCTTT
TRBV18	.	TRBD2	TRBJ2-3	CASSPLFVSGGTTDTQYF	TGTGCCAGCTCACCACTCTTTGTCAGCGGGGGGACCACAGATACGCAGTATTTT
TRBV27	.	.	TRBJ2-3	CASSLLLGPPDTQYF	TGTGCCAGCAGTCTCCTTTTAGGGCCACCGGACACGCAGTATTTT
TRBV30	.	.	TRBJ2-2	CAWSAEGAYTEELFF	TGTGCCTGGAGTGCGGAGGGGGCCTACACCGAGGAGCTGTTTTTT
TRBV28	.	.	TRBJ2-7	CASNAGGYEQYF	TGTGCCAGCAACGCAGGAGGCTACGAGCAGTACTTC
TRBV19	.	TRBD2	TRBJ2-3	CASSAQSGTSGDWDTQYF	TGTGCCAGTAGTGCCCAGTCCGGGACTAGCGGGGATTGGGATACGCAGTATTTT
TRBV4-1	.	.	TRBJ1-4	CASSRSEGEKLFF	TGCGCCAGCAGCCGATCCGAGGGAGAAAAACTGTTTTTT
TRBV7-9	.	.	TRBJ2-3	CASSSLEPAVIDTQYF	TGTGCCAGCAGTTCCTTAGAGCCAGCGGTTATAGATACGCAGTATTTT
TRBV7-9	.	TRBD2	TRBJ2-3	CASSLFRDYYTDTQYF	TGTGCCAGCAGCTTATTTCGGGACTATTACACAGATACGCAGTATTTT
TRBV7-9	.	.	TRBJ2-7	CASSPSGNEQYF	TGTGCCAGCAGCCCCAGTGGTAACGAGCAGTACTTC
TRBV9	.	.	TRBJ2-7	CASSVSSGYEQYF	TGTGCCAGCAGCGTAAGTAGCGGCTACGAGCAGTACTTC
TRBV6-5	.	.	TRBJ1-1	CASSYEPGTMNTEAFF	TGTGCCAGCAGTTACGAGCCGGGTACGATGAACACTGAAGCTTTCTTT
TRBV4-1	once	.	TRBJ1-1	CASSQSEMNTEAFF	TGCGCCAGCAGCCAGTCAGAGATGAACACTGAAGCTTTCTTT
TRBV7-9	once	.	TRBJ1-1	CASSITARIQGGGAEEAFF	TGTGCCAGCAGCATAACCGCGAGGATCCAGGGAGGAGGCGCCGAGGAAGCTTTCTTT
TRBV10-3	.	.	TRBJ2-7	CAMGGVEGEQYF	TGTGCCATGGGGGGCGTCGAAGGCGAGCAGTACTTC
TRBV19	.	.	TRBJ2-2	CASSIVVDGELFF	TGTGCCAGTAGTATAGTAGTCGACGGGGAGCTGTTTTTT
TRBV6-1	.	TRBD1	TRBJ1-3	CASSDPGQGNSGNTIYF	TGTGCCAGCAGTGACCCCGGACAGGGCAACTCTGGAAACACCATATATTTT
TRBV21-1	.	.	TRBJ1-2	CASSKQAQRNYGYTF	TGTGCCAGCAGCAAACAAGCACAGAGAAACTATGGCTACACCTTC
TRBV6-5	.	.	TRBJ1-2	CASSYTNSLFGYTF	TGTGCCAGCAGTTACACGAACTCCCTATTCGGCTACACCTTC
TRBV28	.	TRBD2	TRBJ2-3	CASRKAGTSTDTQYF	TGTGCCAGCAGGAAAGCGGGGACCAGCACAGATACGCAGTATTTT
TRBV6-5	once	.	TRBJ1-5	CASCKALGQPQHF	TGTGCCAGCTGTAAAGCCTTAGGGCAGCCCCAGCATTTT
TRBV7-9	.	.	TRBJ2-7	CASSSPVGVGYEQYF	TGTGCCAGCAGCTCCCCTGTGGGAGTAGGCTACGAGCAGTACTTC
TRBV28	.	.	TRBJ2-5	CASSPGRSMAQYF	TGTGCCAGCAGCCCCGGACGGTCCATGGCCCAGTACTTC